The rows below give T cell receptor beta chains drawn from one sample of a study of T-cell reconstitution after alpha-beta-depleted transplantation in children. TCRdb re-derived calls from the PCR reads in MiXCR, one entry per CDR3 protein. This table has about 610,000 distinct CDR3 sequences, approximately 10% appearing once. The sequencing here drew on PBMCs from the stem cell graft donor, taken from the stem cell graft. The source is a human donor who donated a stem cell graft to a child with acute myeloid leukemia. Both conserved end residues are part of each CDR3.

>TRBJ1-1|TRBV5-6
CASRSGHLTEAFF
>TRBJ1-1|TRBV29-1
CSCYERMNTEAFF
>TRBJ2-5|TRBV20-1
CSARGSGGGLMETQYF
>TRBJ2-1|TRBV7-2
CASSLPGGDNEQFF
>TRBJ2-5|TRBV7-3
CASSFSSRGDRGRKQETQYF
>TRBJ2-1|TRBV12-3/TRBV12-4
CASSPSGRASNEQFF
>TRBJ2-7|TRBV6-2/TRBV6-3
CASSYQPGNYEQYF
>TRBJ2-3|TRBV6-5
CASSYPQHTDTQYF
>TRBJ2-2|TRBV20-1
CSARETSGGTGELFF
>TRBJ2-2|TRBV10-3
CAISESTSGSDTGELFF
>TRBJ1-1|TRBV20-1
CSARLQGAAEAFF
>TRBJ2-3|TRBV20-1
CSARVGREGTDTQYF
>TRBJ2-3|TRBV6-6
CASHQGGYTQYF
>TRBJ2-1|TRBV11-1
CASILVGPSGRISSSYNEQFF
>TRBJ1-2|TRBV12-3/TRBV12-4
CAGELASKGYTF
>TRBJ1-1|TRBV25-1
CASSDGMGTEAFF
>TRBJ2-2|TRBV10-3
CAINRNTGELFF
>TRBJ2-1|TRBV6-1
CASRLFSGRPSSYNEQFF
>TRBJ2-2|TRBV7-3
CASSPPGRVTGELFF
>TRBJ2-5|TRBV6-5
CASSSAWGQETQYF
>TRBJ1-2|TRBV4-2
CASSQDRAGYTF
>TRBJ2-1|TRBV27
CASSPRTSGFLSSYNEQFF
>TRBJ1-2|TRBV29-1
CLTGANYGYTF
>TRBJ2-3|TRBV28
CASTFQGTDTQYF
>TRBJ2-1|TRBV24-1
CATRSGGTTYNEQFF
>TRBJ2-1|TRBV19
CASLSGYNEQFF
>TRBJ2-1|TRBV3-1
CASSPLGAEQFF
>TRBJ2-5|TRBV20-1
CSASWELAQEGETQYF
>TRBJ1-5|TRBV6-1
CASLGGPFDQPQHF
>TRBJ2-3|TRBV10-3
CASWGSRGDTQYF
>TRBJ2-7|TRBV7-2
CASSGPGLAGTAREQYF